Below are 2 T cell receptor beta chains sequenced from a single sample in a study of PD-1 blockade in classical Hodgkin lymphoma. Each patient's relapse followed autologous stem cell transplantation, and brentuximab vedotin exposure varied. Clones were read by immunoSEQ multiplex PCR, and TCRdb kept only the in-frame ones, dropping some. The repertoire consists of more than 50,000 clones, with more than 80% occurring once and the leading ten covering approximately 15%. The material sequenced was peripheral blood mononuclear cells (PBMCs), taken at baseline. These receptor sequences come from a human donor with classical Hodgkin lymphoma.

The chain carries TRBV25-1 and TRBJ1-2; D gene unclear. Per the germline V gene, CDR1 is MGHDK and CDR2 is SYGVNS. The CDR3 consists of 13 residues. Trimming removed 2 bases at V and 8 bases at J, with 12 bases between. The DNA for the CDR3 is TGTGCCAGCAGTGAAAATCGGGATTCAGGCTACACCTTC. This translates into CASSENRDSGYTF.

The V gene is TRBV7-9, the J gene TRBJ2-1; no definite D call. Germline V gene lookup returns CDR1 SEHNR and CDR2 FQNEAQ (reference sequence). Trimming stripped 0 bases from V and 8 bases from J, with 8 bases between. The CDR3 length is 13 residues. The CDR3 nucleotides read TGTGCCAGCAGCTTAGCCCTCCAGGATGAGCAGTTCTTC. Residues: CASSLALQDEQFF.